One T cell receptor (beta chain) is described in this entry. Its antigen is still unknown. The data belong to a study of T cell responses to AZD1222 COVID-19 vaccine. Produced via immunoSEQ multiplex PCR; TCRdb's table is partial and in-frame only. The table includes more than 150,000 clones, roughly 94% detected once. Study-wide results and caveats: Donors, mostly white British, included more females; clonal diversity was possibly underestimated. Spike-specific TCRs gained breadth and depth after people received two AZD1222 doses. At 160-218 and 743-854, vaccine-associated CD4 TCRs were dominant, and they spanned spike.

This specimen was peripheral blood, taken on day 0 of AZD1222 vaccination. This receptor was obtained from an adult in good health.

The CDR3 is CASSLPRSGNTGELFF. The CDR3 bases are TGTGCCAGCAGCTTGCCCCGAAGCGGGAACACCGGGGAGCTGTTTTTT. The chain combines TRBV5-4 with TRBJ2-2; perhaps TRBD2 as D (5 bases). The V end was cut by 1 base, the J end by 1 base, with 11 bases between. Germline lookup yields CDR1 SGHNT and CDR2 YYREEE (reference sequence). CDR3 size: 16 residues. Based on the CDR3 plus reference TRBV5-4 and TRBJ2-2, the full variable domain is ETGVTQSPTHLIKTRGQQVTLRCSSQSGHNTVSWYQQALGQGPQFIFQYYREEENGRGNFPPRFSGLQFPNYSSELNVNALELDDSALYLCASSLPRSGNTGELFFGEGSRLTVL.